Sequencing of this T cell receptor (beta chain) was carried out in a study of T cell responses to AZD1222 COVID-19 vaccine listed by TCRdb under 2021. A note on the overall study: TCR sequencing covered over 230 trial participants: 200 to 220 given two doses of AZD1222 and some 25 given two doses of MenACWY control vaccine. Trial participants were enrolled by age into 18-55, 56-69 and 70-plus year subgroups, with 148, 28 and 57 TCR-sequenced participants respectively. Beyond this particular receptor, the publication reports: The whole spike protein was spanned by vaccine-associated CD4 TCRs, and dominant responses were seen in regions 160-218 and 743-854. Reportedly, almost half of the unique spike-specific TCRs recognized epitopes lying outside the regions that are mutated in the B.1.351 and B.1.1.7 variants. Conclusions about previously exposed vaccinees are limited because only five to seven AZD1222 recipients were SARS-CoV-2 seropositive at baseline. A significant rise in spike-specific TCR breadth and depth was observed after two AZD1222 doses relative to day 0 and relative to MenACWY recipients. Most participants were white British and females outnumbered males, and the authors suggested that clonal diversity may have been underestimated. Because no day 14 peak-response samples were available, repertoires were characterized only after the peak T cell response. In the small 56-69-year group, the increase in depth fell short of significance, most likely because of low power.

The germline V gene (reference sequence) yields LNHNV for CDR1 and YYDKDF for CDR2. The CDR3 spans 16 residues, from the cysteine through the phenylalanine. Of the read, only the CDR3 DNA is kept; its 48 bases are in frame from base 1. V lost 1 base and J lost 4 bases; the stretch between them is 16 bases long. With regard to this clone: No cognate antigen has been identified for it. No base quality values were provided; no much bigger clone lies one nucleotide off.

This specimen's time point label, interpreted: baseline before first vaccination. The treatment or condition tag for this specimen amounts to: meningococcal conjugate vaccine given as trial control. Samples from vaccinated people were obtained from the UK trials COV001 and COV002, which included a single-blind randomized controlled phase 2/3 trial of AZD1222 (ChAdOx1 nCoV-19) in healthy adults. Trial participant PBMC samples were collected at day 0 and day 28 after the second dose for TCRbeta chain sequencing. The CDR3 regions of human TCRbeta chains were subjected to immunosequencing. On the authors' methods: Repertoire TCRs were matched against a reference library of SARS-CoV-2-specific TCRs generated with the MIRA antigen-specificity platform. Breadth was defined as the fraction of unique TCRs that were SARS-CoV-2-associated, and depth was defined as the fraction of total T cells that were SARS-CoV-2-associated. Using the MIRA data, each spike-specific TCR was assigned both to the spike region to which the TCR was reactive and to a CD4 or CD8 class. Log10-transformed breadth and depth values were compared by one-way ANOVA with Sidak's multiple comparisons tests. The immuneACCESS repertoire file appears here via TCRdb, limited to in-frame rearrangements. These files lack a portion of the clones; in checked studies, under half of the deficit traces to unresolved V genes, and the cause of the others is not known. V, J and clone size were drawn from that table, and D and trimming were deduced from the DNA. This sample has 130,000 to 150,000 clones in its table, and about nine tenths of those were observed once. Approximately 2.9% of the sample belongs to the ten largest clones.

This sequence was found in an adult in good health. The specimen comprised peripheral blood, sampled on day 0 of MenACWY control vaccination. The chain couples TRBV15 to TRBJ2-5; the best D guess is TRBD2, with 5 bases matching. The CDR3 protein is CATSRGGKRRRETQYF. The nucleotides read TGTGCCACCAGCAGAGGTGGTAAGCGGCGGAGAGAGACCCAGTACTTC.